Sequencing of this TCR beta chain was carried out in a study of blood T cell repertoires in COVID-19. Germline-derived CDR1 and CDR2 are SGHTA and FQGNSA. The junction had 14 bases not matched to a gene; V was cut back by 0 bases and J by 4 bases. The CDR3 totals 18 residues. Original analysis: Amplified reference gene primers provided the basis for estimating nucleated cell counts. The repertoire was sequenced with immunoSEQ multiplex PCR; TCRdb's copy has only in-frame clones and lacks some. The DNA was the basis for D and trimming; V, J and clone size are from that table. The repertoire holds about 16,000 clones, roughly 85% seen once, with roughly 49% in the top ten.

The chain carries TRBV7-2 and TRBJ2-7, with 8 bases identical to TRBD2. The sample taken for sequencing was peripheral blood. The sequence was collected from a human donor in a cohort sampled during active COVID-19. The CDR3 loop is CASSLAGRGAAISYEQYF. The CDR3 coding sequence is TGTGCCAGCAGCTTAGCTGGGCGGGGGGCGGCTATATCATACGAGCAGTACTTC.